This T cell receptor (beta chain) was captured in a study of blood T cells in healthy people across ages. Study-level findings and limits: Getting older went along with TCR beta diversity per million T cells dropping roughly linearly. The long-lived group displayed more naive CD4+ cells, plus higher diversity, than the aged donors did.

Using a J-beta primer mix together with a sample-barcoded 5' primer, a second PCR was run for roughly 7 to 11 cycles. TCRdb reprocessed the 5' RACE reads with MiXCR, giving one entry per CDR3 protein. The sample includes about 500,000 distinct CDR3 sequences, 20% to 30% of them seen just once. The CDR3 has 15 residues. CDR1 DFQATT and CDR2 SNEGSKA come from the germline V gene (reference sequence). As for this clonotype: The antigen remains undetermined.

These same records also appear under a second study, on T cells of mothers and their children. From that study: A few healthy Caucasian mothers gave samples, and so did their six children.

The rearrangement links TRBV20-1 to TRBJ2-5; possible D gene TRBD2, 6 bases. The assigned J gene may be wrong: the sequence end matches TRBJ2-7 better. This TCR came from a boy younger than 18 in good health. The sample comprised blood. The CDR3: CSARDLNGRGYEQYF. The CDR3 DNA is TGCAGTGCTAGAGATTTAAACGGGAGAGGATACGAGCAGTACTTC.